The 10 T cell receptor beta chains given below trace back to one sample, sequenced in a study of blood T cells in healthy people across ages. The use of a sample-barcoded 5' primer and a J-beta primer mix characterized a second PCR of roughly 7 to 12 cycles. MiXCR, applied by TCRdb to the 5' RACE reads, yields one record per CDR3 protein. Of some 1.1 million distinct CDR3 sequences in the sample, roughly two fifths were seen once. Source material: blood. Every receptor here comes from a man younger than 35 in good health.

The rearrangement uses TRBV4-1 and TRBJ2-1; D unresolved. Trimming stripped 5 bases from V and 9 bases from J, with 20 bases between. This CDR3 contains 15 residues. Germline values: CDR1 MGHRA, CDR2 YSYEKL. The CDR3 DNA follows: TGCGCCAGCAGCTATGCACCAGGACCCACAAGTGAGCAGTTCTTC. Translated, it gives CASSYAPGPTSEQFF.

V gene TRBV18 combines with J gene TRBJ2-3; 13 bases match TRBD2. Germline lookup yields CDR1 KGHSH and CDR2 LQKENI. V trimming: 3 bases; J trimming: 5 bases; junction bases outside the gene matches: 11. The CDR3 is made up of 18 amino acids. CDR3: CASSPTWTSGGPEDTQYF. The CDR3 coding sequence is TGTGCCAGCTCACCCACGTGGACTAGCGGGGGCCCCGAAGATACGCAGTATTTT. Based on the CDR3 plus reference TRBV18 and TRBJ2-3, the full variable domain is NAGVMQNPRHLVRRRGQEARLRCSPMKGHSHVYWYRQLPEEGLKFMVYLQKENIIDESGMPKERFSAEFPKEGPSILRIQQVVRGDSAAYFCASSPTWTSGGPEDTQYFGPGTRLTVL.

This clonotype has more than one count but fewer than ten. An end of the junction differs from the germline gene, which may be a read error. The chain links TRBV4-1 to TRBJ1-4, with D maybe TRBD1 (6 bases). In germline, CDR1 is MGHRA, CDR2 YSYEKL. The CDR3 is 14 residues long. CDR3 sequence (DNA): TGTGCCAGCAGTCCTGGGGGCGCGGGTGAAAAACTGTTTTTT. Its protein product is CASSPGGAGEKLFF.

CDR3 residues: CASSLFSYDSPYNEQFF. DNA of the CDR3: TGTGCCAGCAGCTTGTTTTCCTACGACAGCCCCTACAATGAGCAGTTCTTC. The chain recombines TRBV7-9 with TRBJ2-1; tentative D call: TRBD1 (5 bases). The CDR3 runs to 17 residues. Trimming took 3 bases from V and 2 from J, leaving 17 bases between them. Germline-derived CDR1 and CDR2 are SEHNR and FQNEAQ (reference sequence).

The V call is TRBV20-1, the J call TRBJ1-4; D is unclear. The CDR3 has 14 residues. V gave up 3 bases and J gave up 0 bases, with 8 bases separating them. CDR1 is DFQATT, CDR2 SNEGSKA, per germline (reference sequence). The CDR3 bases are TGCAGTGCTAGTTCCGGGCCAACTAATGAAAAACTGTTTTTT. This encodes CSASSGPTNEKLFF.

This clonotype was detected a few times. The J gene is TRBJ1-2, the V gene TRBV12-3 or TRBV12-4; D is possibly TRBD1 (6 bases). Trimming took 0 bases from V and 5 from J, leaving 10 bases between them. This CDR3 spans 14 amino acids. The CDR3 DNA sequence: TGTGCCAGCAGTTTAGCGGGGACACTTTATGGCTACACCTTC. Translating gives CASSLAGTLYGYTF.

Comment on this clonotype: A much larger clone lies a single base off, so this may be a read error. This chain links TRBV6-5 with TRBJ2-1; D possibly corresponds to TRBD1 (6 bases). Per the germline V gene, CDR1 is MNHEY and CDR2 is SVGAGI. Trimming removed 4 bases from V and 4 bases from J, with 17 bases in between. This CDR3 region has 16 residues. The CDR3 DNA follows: TGTGCCAGCAGTTCTCGACCCAGGACAGAATACAATGAGCAGTTCTTC. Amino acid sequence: CASSSRPRTEYNEQFF.

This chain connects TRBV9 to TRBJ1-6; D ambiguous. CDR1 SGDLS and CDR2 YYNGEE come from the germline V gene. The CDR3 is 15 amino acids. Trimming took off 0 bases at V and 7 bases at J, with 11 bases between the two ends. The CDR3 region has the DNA TGTGCCAGCAGCGTAGCGGAGGGCTGGAATTCACCCCTCCACTTT. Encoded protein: CASSVAEGWNSPLHF.

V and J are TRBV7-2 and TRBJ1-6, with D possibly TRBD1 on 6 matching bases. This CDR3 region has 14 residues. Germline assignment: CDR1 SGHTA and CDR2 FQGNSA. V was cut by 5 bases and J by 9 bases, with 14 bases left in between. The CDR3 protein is CASSHGQWASPLHF. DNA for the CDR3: TGTGCCAGCAGCCATGGACAGTGGGCTTCACCCCTCCACTTT.

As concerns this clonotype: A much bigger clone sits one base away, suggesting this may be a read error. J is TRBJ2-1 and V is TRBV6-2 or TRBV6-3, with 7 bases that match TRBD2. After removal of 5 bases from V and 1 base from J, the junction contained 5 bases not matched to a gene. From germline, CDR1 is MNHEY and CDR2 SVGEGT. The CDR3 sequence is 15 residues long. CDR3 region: CASSHGGGSYNEQFF. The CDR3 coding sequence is TGTGCCAGCAGTCACGGCGGGGGTTCCTACAATGAGCAGTTCTTC.